This entry features one T cell receptor (beta chain) sequence. The entry originates in a study of spatial heterogeneity in lung cancer. This sample's time point: sample taken at primary tumor resection. Tumor, nontumor lung or frozen PBMC supplied whole RNA, sequenced without sorting. TCRdb re-derived calls from the 5' RACE reads in MiXCR, one entry per CDR3 protein. The sample gives tens of thousands of distinct CDR3 sequences, over 9.5% of which show up once; around 4.3% is in the top ten. The CDR3 has 16 amino acids. Germline CDR1 DFQATT, CDR2 SNEGSKA (reference sequence). J lost 0 bases, V lost 2 bases, and 7 bases had no gene match.

This TCR was sampled from a male donor with early-stage non-small cell lung cancer. The specimen comprised PBMCs, sampled at surgery. The chain carries TRBV20-1 and TRBJ1-5; 7 bases align to TRBD1. The CDR3 bases are TGCAGTGCTAGATTCCGGGACAGACATAGCAATCAGCCCCAGCATTTT. As protein: CSARFRDRHSNQPQHF.